Listed below are T cell receptor beta chains from one sample, sequenced in a study of CD8 T cells in ankylosing spondylitis. TCRdb called the 5' RACE reads again in MiXCR, with one record for every CDR3 protein. Among 750,000 to 850,000 distinct CDR3 sequences listed, approximately 12% were seen once. The sequenced material came from blood, either unsorted or a sorted T cell fraction (not recorded which). These receptors originate from a male donor with ankylosing spondylitis. CDR3s include the opening cysteine and the closing phenylalanine or tryptophan. The D gene is left open where the match is weak. Expanded clones are given a class, and other clones once, few, many or no size at all.

V,J,D,size,CDR3,DNA
TRBV11-2,TRBJ2-3,NA,NA,CASSLDLRYSQDTQYF,TGTGCCAGCAGCTTAGATTTGAGATATTCACAAGATACGCAGTATTTT
TRBV6-5,TRBJ1-5,TRBD1,NA,CASSYSRDRQPQHF,TGTGCCAGCAGTTACTCGAGGGACAGACAGCCCCAGCATTTT
TRBV20-1,TRBJ2-5,NA,few,CSARVDEYQETQYF,TGCAGTGCTAGAGTCGACGAGTACCAAGAGACCCAGTACTTC
TRBV20-1,TRBJ2-2,TRBD1,NA,CSAPLRDRRDTWELFF,TGCAGTGCACCCCTCCGGGACAGGAGAGACACCTGGGAGCTGTTTTTT
TRBV12-3/TRBV12-4,TRBJ1-1,NA,NA,CASRWGAANTEAFF,TGTGCCAGCAGGTGGGGGGCTGCGAACACTGAAGCTTTCTTT
TRBV10-2,TRBJ2-1,NA,NA,CASAPLHRRDNEQFF,TGCGCCAGCGCACCCCTCCACCGAAGGGACAATGAGCAGTTCTTC
TRBV9,TRBJ1-2,NA,NA,CASSTGYLGYGYTF,TGTGCCAGCAGCACCGGGTACTTAGGGTATGGCTACACCTTC
TRBV6-5,TRBJ2-3,NA,NA,CASSYRGLGADTQYF,TGTGCCAGCAGTTACAGGGGCCTGGGAGCAGATACGCAGTATTTT
TRBV7-2,TRBJ2-3,NA,NA,CASSLGHSGTTFTDTQYF,TGTGCCAGCAGCTTAGGGCATTCCGGGACCACCTTCACAGATACGCAGTATTTT
TRBV7-8,TRBJ2-7,TRBD1,NA,CASSLGTGLEQYF,TGTGCCAGCAGCTTGGGGACAGGGTTAGAGCAGTACTTC
TRBV29-1,TRBJ2-7,TRBD2,NA,CSVETGGEQYF,TGCAGCGTTGAGACGGGGGGGGAGCAGTACTTC
TRBV20-1,TRBJ2-4,NA,many,CSAGGTADQNIQYF,TGCAGTGCCGGGGGGACAGCCGATCAAAACATTCAGTACTTC
TRBV18,TRBJ2-1,NA,few,CASSPGLLQFF,TGTGCCAGCTCACCGGGACTTCTGCAGTTCTTC
TRBV4-3,TRBJ2-3,NA,few,CASSQEPPDTQYF,TGCGCCAGCAGCCAAGAGCCTCCAGATACGCAGTATTTT
TRBV20-1,TRBJ2-2,NA,NA,CSVSGDRDTGELFF,TGCAGTGTGAGCGGTGATCGCGACACCGGGGAGCTGTTTTTT
TRBV5-1,TRBJ2-7,TRBD2,many,CASSSYESRERGEQYF,TGCGCCAGCAGCTCATACGAGTCTCGGGAGCGGGGGGAGCAGTACTTC
TRBV7-2,TRBJ1-5,NA,many,CASSPTGGSGSQPQHF,TGTGCCAGCAGCCCGACCGGGGGTAGTGGGAGTCAGCCCCAGCATTTT
TRBV6-1,TRBJ2-6,TRBD1,NA,CASSHWTGASGANVLTF,TGTGCCAGCAGCCACTGGACAGGTGCCTCTGGGGCCAACGTCCTGACTTTC
TRBV5-1,TRBJ2-1,NA,NA,CASSLGNGDEQFF,TGCGCCAGCAGCTTGGGCAACGGGGATGAGCAGTTCTTC
TRBV12-3/TRBV12-4,TRBJ1-1,TRBD1,NA,CASSRTGGDTEAFF,TGTGCCAGCAGCCGTACAGGGGGTGACACTGAAGCTTTCTTT
TRBV3-1,TRBJ1-3,TRBD1,NA,CASSQHGTGLAGNTIYF,TGTGCCAGCAGCCAACACGGGACAGGGCTTGCTGGAAACACCATATATTTT
TRBV12-3/TRBV12-4,TRBJ1-1,TRBD1,many,CASSTGEDTEAFF,TGTGCCAGCAGTACAGGGGAGGACACTGAAGCTTTCTTT